A selection of T cell receptor beta chains follows, all from one sample in a study of cytomegalovirus exposure and HLA in healthy donors. The repertoire was sequenced with immunoSEQ multiplex PCR; TCRdb's copy has only in-frame clones and lacks some. Of 250,000 to 350,000 clones listed, approximately 90% are singletons. Sequenced material: PBMCs. The origin of the receptors is a woman under 30 in good health and CMV-seronegative. CDR3s include the opening cysteine and the closing phenylalanine or tryptophan. The order of the fields is J gene, D gene, clone size, V gene, CDR3 DNA, CDR3 protein. A D gene is named only where the DNA matches it firmly. For some rows the clone size is stated as once, few or many, or as a class when expanded; others skip it.

J: TRBJ1-4; D: TRBD1; size: NA; V: TRBV19; DNA: TGTGCCAGTAGTTCAAGGACAGGGGTTGAAAAACTGTTTTTT; CDR3: CASSSRTGVEKLFF
J: TRBJ1-5; D: NA; size: NA; V: TRBV6-5; DNA: TGTGCCAGCAACGGGAATCAGCCCCAGCATTTT; CDR3: CASNGNQPQHF
J: TRBJ1-4; D: TRBD1; size: NA; V: TRBV28; DNA: TGTGCCAGCACCGGTCCGGGACAGGGCCCTGAAAAACTGTTTTTT; CDR3: CASTGPGQGPEKLFF
J: TRBJ2-5; D: TRBD2; size: NA; V: TRBV7-7; DNA: TGTGCCAGCAGCTTAGGGTTCAGCGGGGGGGCCCAAGAGACCCAGTACTTC; CDR3: CASSLGFSGGAQETQYF
J: TRBJ1-6; D: TRBD1; size: once; V: TRBV5-1; DNA: TGCGCCAGCAGCTTGTATGCGGGATCGACAGGGAATTCACCCCTCCACTTT; CDR3: CASSLYAGSTGNSPLHF
J: TRBJ1-4; D: TRBD1; size: NA; V: TRBV6-5; DNA: TGTGCCAGCAGTTACTTGGGACAGGGCGATGAAAAACTGTTTTTT; CDR3: CASSYLGQGDEKLFF
J: TRBJ1-2; D: NA; size: NA; V: TRBV30; DNA: TGTGCCTGGAGTTCGGGGACATTTTATGGCTACACCTTC; CDR3: CAWSSGTFYGYTF
J: TRBJ1-2; D: NA; size: NA; V: TRBV19; DNA: TGTGCCAGTACCCCCGGGGGCCCCGGCGGGAGCTATGGCTACACCTTC; CDR3: CASTPGGPGGSYGYTF
J: TRBJ2-5; D: NA; size: NA; V: TRBV29-1; DNA: TGCAGCGTTGGGTCAGTAACCTTACAAGAGACCCAGTACTTC; CDR3: CSVGSVTLQETQYF
J: TRBJ2-7; D: TRBD1; size: NA; V: TRBV6-6; DNA: TGTGCCAGCAGTGGAAACAGGGGATACGAGCAGTACTTC; CDR3: CASSGNRGYEQYF
J: TRBJ1-2; D: TRBD1; size: NA; V: TRBV30; DNA: TGTGCCTGCCGCCCGGACAGGGGCCCTCGGGGCTACACCTTC; CDR3: CACRPDRGPRGYTF
J: TRBJ2-7; D: TRBD1; size: NA; V: TRBV27; DNA: TGTGCCAGCAGTGACAGGGACGAGCAGTACTTC; CDR3: CASSDRDEQYF
J: TRBJ2-7; D: TRBD1; size: NA; V: TRBV6-5; DNA: TGTGCCAGCAGTGCCCGGGACAGACTCTACGAGCAGTACTTC; CDR3: CASSARDRLYEQYF
J: TRBJ2-2; D: NA; size: once; V: TRBV9; DNA: TGTGCCAGCAGCGTCGACAGCGCGAACACCGGGGAGCTGTTTTTT; CDR3: CASSVDSANTGELFF
J: TRBJ2-7; D: TRBD2; size: NA; V: TRBV29-1; DNA: TGCAGCGTTGAAGAACCGGGGGGCTCCTACGAGCAGTACTTC; CDR3: CSVEEPGGSYEQYF
J: TRBJ1-1; D: TRBD1; size: NA; V: TRBV7-9; DNA: TGTGCCAGCAGCTCCTCAGGGGGTATCACTGAAGCTTTCTTT; CDR3: CASSSSGGITEAFF
J: TRBJ2-7; D: TRBD1; size: NA; V: TRBV6-5; DNA: TGTGCCAGCAGGGTACAGGGGTCCTACGAGCAGTACTTC; CDR3: CASRVQGSYEQYF
J: TRBJ2-3; D: TRBD2; size: NA; V: TRBV27; DNA: TGTGCCAGCACCAGGCGGACTAGCGGAACTAGCACAGATACGCAGTATTTT; CDR3: CASTRRTSGTSTDTQYF
J: TRBJ1-4; D: TRBD1; size: NA; V: TRBV25-1; DNA: TGTGCCAGCAGTCCACCGACAGGGATAAATGAAAAACTGTTTTTT; CDR3: CASSPPTGINEKLFF
J: TRBJ2-1; D: TRBD2; size: NA; V: TRBV7-2; DNA: TGTGCCAGCAGCTTAGAGGGACTAGACAATGAGCAGTTCTTC; CDR3: CASSLEGLDNEQFF
J: TRBJ2-7; D: TRBD1; size: NA; V: TRBV5-1; DNA: TGCGCCAGCAGCACGGACAGGGGAGACGAGCAGTACTTC; CDR3: CASSTDRGDEQYF
J: TRBJ2-7; D: NA; size: NA; V: TRBV7-9; DNA: TGTGCCAGCACTGATGGGGGCAGGGCCTACGAGCAGTACTTC; CDR3: CASTDGGRAYEQYF
J: TRBJ1-5; D: NA; size: NA; V: TRBV4-1; DNA: TGCGCCAGCAGCCAATCAGGGTCGATCAATCAGCCCCAGCATTTT; CDR3: CASSQSGSINQPQHF
J: TRBJ1-5; D: NA; size: NA; V: TRBV4-1; DNA: TGCGCCAGCAGCCAAGTAGTGGGCAATCAGCCCCAGCATTTT; CDR3: CASSQVVGNQPQHF
J: TRBJ2-5; D: TRBD2; size: NA; V: TRBV11-2; DNA: TGTGCCAGCAGCCCAGCGGGGGGAGAGACCCAGTACTTC; CDR3: CASSPAGGETQYF
J: TRBJ2-2; D: NA; size: NA; V: TRBV15; DNA: TGTGCCACCAGCAGAGAAATCGTTGACAGTGCTCCTAACACCGGGGAGCTGTTTTTT; CDR3: CATSREIVDSAPNTGELFF
J: TRBJ2-7; D: NA; size: NA; V: TRBV15; DNA: TGTGCCACCAGCAGAGATTTGGTCAGCTCCTACGAGCAGTACTTC; CDR3: CATSRDLVSSYEQYF
J: TRBJ2-2; D: TRBD2; size: NA; V: TRBV29-1; DNA: TGCAGCGTTGGGGAGGGTAGCACCGGGGAGCTGTTTTTT; CDR3: CSVGEGSTGELFF
J: TRBJ1-2; D: NA; size: once; V: TRBV6-4; DNA: TGTGCCAGCATTGAACGTTTTCAGAACTATGGCTACACCTTC; CDR3: CASIERFQNYGYTF
J: TRBJ1-2; D: TRBD1; size: NA; V: TRBV27; DNA: TGTGCCAGCAGTCCCTTACAGGGGGCTAACTATGGCTACACCTTC; CDR3: CASSPLQGANYGYTF
J: TRBJ1-2; D: TRBD1; size: NA; V: TRBV6-5; DNA: TGTGCCAGCAGTATCGGACAGGAGTATGGCTACACCTTC; CDR3: CASSIGQEYGYTF
J: TRBJ2-1; D: NA; size: NA; V: TRBV29-1; DNA: TGCAGCGCCACTATTGGGTTTAGCTCCTACAATGAGCAGTTCTTC; CDR3: CSATIGFSSYNEQFF
J: TRBJ2-5; D: NA; size: NA; V: TRBV4-2; DNA: TGTGCCAGCAGCCAAGAAGCCCCACTGCGGGACCAAGAGACCCAGTACTTC; CDR3: CASSQEAPLRDQETQYF
J: TRBJ1-4; D: TRBD1; size: NA; V: TRBV27; DNA: TGTGCCAGCAGTTTAGAGGGACAGCCTAATGAAAAACTGTTTTTT; CDR3: CASSLEGQPNEKLFF
J: TRBJ2-3; D: NA; size: NA; V: TRBV4-1; DNA: TGCGCCAGCAGCCAACCCGCAAGAGGAGGGGGCTGGACAGATACGCAGTATTTT; CDR3: CASSQPARGGGWTDTQYF
J: TRBJ1-4; D: NA; size: NA; V: TRBV6-6; DNA: TGTGCCAGCAGATGGGACTTCTTTAATGAAAAACTGTTTTTT; CDR3: CASRWDFFNEKLFF
J: TRBJ1-2; D: NA; size: NA; V: TRBV6-1; DNA: TGTGCCAGCAGCTTGGGCGCTAATTATGGCTACACCTTC; CDR3: CASSLGANYGYTF
J: TRBJ2-5; D: NA; size: NA; V: TRBV19; DNA: TGTGCCAGTAGTATGGGGTGGGGCAGGGGGAGGAGGGAGACCCAGTACTTC; CDR3: CASSMGWGRGRRETQYF
J: TRBJ2-5; D: NA; size: few; V: TRBV27; DNA: TGTGCCAGCAGTTTAAACGGGGGTTGGGAGACCCAGTACTTC; CDR3: CASSLNGGWETQYF
J: TRBJ2-5; D: TRBD2; size: NA; V: TRBV9; DNA: TGTGCCAGCAGCGTAACCGGGGGGGGACAAGAGACCCAGTACTTC; CDR3: CASSVTGGGQETQYF
J: TRBJ1-1; D: TRBD1; size: NA; V: TRBV18; DNA: TGTGCCAGCTCGCGACAGGGTAACGGGGCTTTCTTT; CDR3: CASSRQGNGAFF
J: TRBJ1-5; D: NA; size: NA; V: TRBV7-3; DNA: TGTGCCAGCAGCAAATCCGGGGGAGGGAATCAGCCCCAGCATTTT; CDR3: CASSKSGGGNQPQHF
J: TRBJ2-3; D: TRBD2; size: NA; V: TRBV15; DNA: TGTGCCACCAGCAAACTAGCGGGGAACACAGATACGCAGTATTTT; CDR3: CATSKLAGNTDTQYF
J: TRBJ1-5; D: NA; size: NA; V: TRBV6-1; DNA: TGTGCCAGCAGTGAAGTCCGGGACTCCAATCAGCCCCAGCATTTT; CDR3: CASSEVRDSNQPQHF